This TCR beta chain is from a study of T cells in Graves' hyperthyroidism and ophthalmopathy (dated by TCRdb to 2018 to 2020). About the full investigation: Peripheral blood was sampled at the time of initial diagnosis, prior to any treatment. Whether ophthalmopathy could be predicted prospectively was tested in an independent validation cohort made up of roughly 20 hyperthyroidism patients plus 17 patients who later progressed to ophthalmopathy. TCR V-J signatures able to tell the groups apart were searched for in a discovery cohort of more than 90 patients, of whom more than 40 had Graves' ophthalmopathy and roughly 57 had stable Graves' hyperthyroidism. The paper reports TCR Vbeta CDR3 sequencing of some 140 peripheral blood samples: approximately 41 ophthalmopathy, about 75 hyperthyroidism and around 17 progressor patients. Following sampling, methimazole starting at 30 mg daily was given to hyperthyroidism patients, and high-dose intravenous methylprednisolone was given to ophthalmopathy patients. In roughly six Graves' hyperthyroidism patients, the study also compared T-cell repertoires from thyroid tissue with T-cell repertoires from blood. The roughly 94 discovery patients were randomly split 7:3 into training and test sets.

The CDR1 and CDR2 encoded by the germline V gene are SGDLS and YYNGEE. The germline ends are 12 bases apart after V is trimmed by 0 bases and J by 6 bases. Taken from cysteine to phenylalanine, the CDR3 has 14 residues. Of all the DNA, just the CDR3 is kept, 42 bases in frame from base 1. A patient counted as having stable Graves' hyperthyroidism if no progression to ophthalmopathy occurred over 18 months of follow-up. Hyperthyroidism patients were aged 18 to 65 years and newly diagnosed, with disease duration of less than 2 months. Any patient with an uncontrolled infection, another autoimmune disease, pregnancy or lactation was excluded. Diagnoses were established on the basis of clinical symptoms, serum thyroxine and TRAb, thyroid ultrasound, and orbital computed tomography. PBMCs were isolated from about 9 ml of fresh peripheral blood by Ficoll-Paque density gradient centrifugation. Trizol reagent was used to extract total RNA, and RNA quality was then checked on an Agilent 2100 Bioanalyzer.

TCR beta CDR3 regions were amplified from RNA transcripts. For the first round of RT-PCR on the TCR CDR3, the HTBI primer set was used together with the Qiagen OneStep RT-PCR kit. A second multiplex PCR round built the libraries, followed by size selection and purification. Sequencing of the libraries was done on an Illumina HiSeq2000 using paired-end 100 bp reads. The paper's data handling went like this. SOAPnuke was used to process the raw data, with reads discarded if the reads contained adapters or uncalled bases, had a mean Phred below 15, or lacked an exact constant-primer or identifier match. COPE v1.2.5 was used to merge the high-quality paired reads, and each unique nucleotide sequence was defined as a clonotype. Clonotypes were aligned to IMGT TRBV, TRBD and TRBJ reference segments using MiTCR v1.1. The analysis was restricted to V-J combinations with a frequency above 0.0001, which together covered approximately 99% of the repertoires. The TCS score was defined as F50 (clonal expansion) divided by E x V (chaos), with BLOSUM62-based TCRdist calculated between CDR3 peptides within each V-J. Welch's t-statistics and random forest reduced fewer than 600 V-J features to 13, which were used in a naive Bayes classifier (R e1071). TCRdb reprocessing: public reads trimmed at Q25 with fastp, clones called with MiXCR, in-frame beta chains kept. Each entry merges the rows of one CDR3 protein and shows their most common DNA and genes. TCRdb assigned the V and J calls; the authors' analysis was not used. Within this sample are some 420,000 distinct CDR3 sequences, with approximately 13% of them counted one time only. Of the sample, 5.3% falls within the top ten clones.

Only a few counts were recorded for this clonotype. Its antigen is still unknown. Per-base quality was not reported, and no clone a single base away is much larger than it. Overall study results and their limits: In validation, progression to ophthalmopathy was predicted by the model with around 70% sensitivity and 72.22% specificity, a median of 6.5 months before onset. Ophthalmopathy was separated from stable hyperthyroidism by a 13 V-J signature model, with roughly 88% sensitivity and around 81% specificity obtained in cross-validation and 80%/75% obtained in testing. Blood samples also contained most of the expanded thyroid clonotypes (frequency above 0.001), which suggests that blood repertoires may reflect thyroid immune responses. Sample size was not statistically predetermined, and blinding of investigators to group allocation was not performed.

This TCR was recovered from a woman aged 18-29 years with Graves' hyperthyroidism. The sequence links TRBV9 to TRBJ1-2; the D region possibly corresponds to TRBD1 (5 bases align). Material: blood. The DNA is as follows: TGTGCCAGCAGCGTAGAGAGTCAGGGCAATGGCTACACCTTC. This translates into CASSVESQGNGYTF. The full variable domain, completed from the reference TRBV9 and TRBJ1-2 proteins outside the CDR3, reads DSGVTQTPKHLITATGQRVTLRCSPRSGDLSVYWYQQSLDQGLQFLIQYYNGEERAKGNILERFSAQQFPDLHSELNLSSLELGDSALYFCASSVESQGNGYTFGSGTRLTVV.